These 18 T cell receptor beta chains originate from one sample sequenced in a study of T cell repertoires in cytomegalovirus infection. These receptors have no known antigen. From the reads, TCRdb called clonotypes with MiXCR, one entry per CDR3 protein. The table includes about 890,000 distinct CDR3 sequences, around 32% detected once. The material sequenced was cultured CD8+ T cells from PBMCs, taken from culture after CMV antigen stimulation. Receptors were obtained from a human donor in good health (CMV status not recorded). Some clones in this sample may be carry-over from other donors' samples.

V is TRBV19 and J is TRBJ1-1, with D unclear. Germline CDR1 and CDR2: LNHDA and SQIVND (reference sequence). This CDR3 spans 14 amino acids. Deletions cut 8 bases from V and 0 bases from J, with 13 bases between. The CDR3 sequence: CASVQGRLNTEAFF. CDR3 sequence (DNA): TGTGCCAGTGTTCAAGGCAGGCTGAACACTGAAGCTTTCTTT.

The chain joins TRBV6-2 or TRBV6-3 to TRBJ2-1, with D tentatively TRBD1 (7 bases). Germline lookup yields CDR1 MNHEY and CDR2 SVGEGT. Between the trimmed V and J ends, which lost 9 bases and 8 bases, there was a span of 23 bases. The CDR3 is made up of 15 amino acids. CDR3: CASWTSEGAQDEQFF. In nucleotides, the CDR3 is TGTGCCAGTTGGACATCGGAGGGGGCGCAGGATGAGCAGTTCTTC.

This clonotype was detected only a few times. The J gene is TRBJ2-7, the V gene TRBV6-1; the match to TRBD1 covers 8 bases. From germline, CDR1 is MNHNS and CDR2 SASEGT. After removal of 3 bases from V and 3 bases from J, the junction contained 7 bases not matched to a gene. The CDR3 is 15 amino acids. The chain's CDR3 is CASSERGTGYYEQYF. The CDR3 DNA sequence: TGTGCCAGCAGTGAGAGGGGGACAGGATACTACGAGCAGTACTTC.

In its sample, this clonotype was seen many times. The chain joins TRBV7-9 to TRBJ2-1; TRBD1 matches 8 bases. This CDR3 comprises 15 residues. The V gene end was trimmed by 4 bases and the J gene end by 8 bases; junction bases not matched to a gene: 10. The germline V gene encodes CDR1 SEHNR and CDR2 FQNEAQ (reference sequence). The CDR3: CASSSQGAPRYEQFF. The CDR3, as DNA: TGTGCCAGCAGCTCCCAGGGGGCCCCCCGATATGAGCAGTTCTTC. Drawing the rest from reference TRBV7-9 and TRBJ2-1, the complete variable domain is DTGVSQNPRHKITKRGQNVTFRCDPISEHNRLYWYRQTLGQGPEFLTYFQNEAQLEKSRLLSDRFSAERPKGSFSTLEIQRTEQGDSAMYLCASSSQGAPRYEQFFGPGTRLTVL.

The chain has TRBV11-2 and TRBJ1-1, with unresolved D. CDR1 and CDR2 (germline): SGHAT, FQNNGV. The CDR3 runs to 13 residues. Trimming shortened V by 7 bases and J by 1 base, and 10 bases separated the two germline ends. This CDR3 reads CASMVNSNTEAFF. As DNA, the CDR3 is TGTGCCAGCATGGTCAATTCGAACACTGAAGCTTTCTTT. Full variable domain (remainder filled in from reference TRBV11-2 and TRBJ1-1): EAGVAQSPRYKIIEKRQSVAFWCNPISGHATLYWYQQILGQGPKLLIQFQNNGVVDDSQLPKDRFSAERLKGVDSTLKIQPAKLEDSAVYLCASMVNSNTEAFFGQGTRLTVV.

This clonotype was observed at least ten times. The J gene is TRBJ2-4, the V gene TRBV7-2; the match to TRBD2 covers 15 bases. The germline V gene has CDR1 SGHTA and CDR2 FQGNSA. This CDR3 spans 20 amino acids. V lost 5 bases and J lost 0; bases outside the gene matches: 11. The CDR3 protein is CASSGGLAGGVLLAKNIQYF. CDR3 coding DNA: TGTGCCAGCAGCGGGGGACTAGCGGGGGGTGTGCTCTTAGCCAAAAACATTCAGTACTTC.

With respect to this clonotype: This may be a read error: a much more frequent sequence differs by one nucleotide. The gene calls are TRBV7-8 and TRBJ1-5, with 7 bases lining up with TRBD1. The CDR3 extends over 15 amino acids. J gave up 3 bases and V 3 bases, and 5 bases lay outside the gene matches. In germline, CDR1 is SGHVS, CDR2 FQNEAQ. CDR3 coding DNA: TGTGCCAGCAGCTTCAACAGGGGCAACAATCAGCCCCAGCATTTT. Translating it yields CASSFNRGNNQPQHF.

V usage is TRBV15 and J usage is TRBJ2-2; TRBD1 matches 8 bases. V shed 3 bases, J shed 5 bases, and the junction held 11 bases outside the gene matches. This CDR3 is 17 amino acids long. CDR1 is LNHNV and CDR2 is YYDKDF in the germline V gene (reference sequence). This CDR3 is CATSSLPGTGPTGELFF. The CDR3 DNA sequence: TGTGCCACCAGCAGTTTACCGGGGACAGGACCGACCGGGGAGCTGTTTTTT.

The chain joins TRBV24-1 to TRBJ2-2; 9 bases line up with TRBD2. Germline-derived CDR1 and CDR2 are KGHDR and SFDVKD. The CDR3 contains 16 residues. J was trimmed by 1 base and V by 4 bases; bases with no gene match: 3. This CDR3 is CATSDRTSENTGELFF. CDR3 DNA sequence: TGTGCCACCAGTGACAGGACTAGCGAGAACACCGGGGAGCTGTTTTTT.

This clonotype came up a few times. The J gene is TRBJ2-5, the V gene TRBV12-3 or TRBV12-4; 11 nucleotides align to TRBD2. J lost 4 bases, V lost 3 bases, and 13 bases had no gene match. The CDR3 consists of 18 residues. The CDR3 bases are TGTGCCAGCAGTTTCGCGACTAGCGGGGATCGGGTTGGAGAGACCCAGTACTTC. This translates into CASSFATSGDRVGETQYF.

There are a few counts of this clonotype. Here the CDR3 reads CASSFSVPGLAGGLVETQYF. The CDR3 nucleotides are TGTGCCAGCAGTTTCTCAGTCCCGGGACTAGCGGGGGGGTTGGTGGAGACCCAGTACTTC. The chain links TRBV12-3 or TRBV12-4 to TRBJ2-5; 16 positions agree with TRBD2. Germline trimming cut 3 bases from V and 5 bases from J; bases unmatched to any gene: 15. The CDR3 is made up of 20 amino acids.

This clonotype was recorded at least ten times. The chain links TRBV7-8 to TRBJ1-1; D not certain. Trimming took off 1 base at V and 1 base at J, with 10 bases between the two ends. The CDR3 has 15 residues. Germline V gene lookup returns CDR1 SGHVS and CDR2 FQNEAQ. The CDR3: CASSLDEAQNTEAFF. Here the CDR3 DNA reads TGTGCCAGCAGCTTAGACGAGGCTCAGAACACTGAAGCTTTCTTT. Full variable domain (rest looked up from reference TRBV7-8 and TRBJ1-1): GAGVSQSPRYKVAKRGQDVALRCDPISGHVSLFWYQQALGQGPEFLTYFQNEAQLDKSGLPSDRFFAERPEGSVSTLKIQRTQQEDSAVYLCASSLDEAQNTEAFFGQGTRLTVV.

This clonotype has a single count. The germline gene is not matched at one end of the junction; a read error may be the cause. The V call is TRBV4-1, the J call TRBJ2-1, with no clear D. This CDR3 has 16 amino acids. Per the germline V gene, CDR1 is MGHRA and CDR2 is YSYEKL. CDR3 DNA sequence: TGTGCCAGCAGCCATGCGACAACCACCTCCTACAATGAGCAGTTCTTC. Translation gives CASSHATTTSYNEQFF.

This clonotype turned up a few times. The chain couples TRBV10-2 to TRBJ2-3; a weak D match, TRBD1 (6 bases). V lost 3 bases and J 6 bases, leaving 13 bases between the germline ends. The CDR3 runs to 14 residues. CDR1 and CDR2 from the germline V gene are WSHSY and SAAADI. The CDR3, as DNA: TGCGCCAGCAGTGAACTCAGGGGAAGTGATACGCAGTATTTT. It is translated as CASSELRGSDTQYF.

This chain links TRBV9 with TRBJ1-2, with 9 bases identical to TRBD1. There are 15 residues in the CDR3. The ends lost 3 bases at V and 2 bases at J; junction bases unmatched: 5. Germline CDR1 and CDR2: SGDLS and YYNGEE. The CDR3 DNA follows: TGTGCCAGCAGCGAAGGGACAGGGCCAAACTATGGCTACACCTTC. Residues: CASSEGTGPNYGYTF. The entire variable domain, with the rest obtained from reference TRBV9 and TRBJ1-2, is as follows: DSGVTQTPKHLITATGQRVTLRCSPRSGDLSVYWYQQSLDQGLQFLIQYYNGEERAKGNILERFSAQQFPDLHSELNLSSLELGDSALYFCASSEGTGPNYGYTFGSGTRLTVV.

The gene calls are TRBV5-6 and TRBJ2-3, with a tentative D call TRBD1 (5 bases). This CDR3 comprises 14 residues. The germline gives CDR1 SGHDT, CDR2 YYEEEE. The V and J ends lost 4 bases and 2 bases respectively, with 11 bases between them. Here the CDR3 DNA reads TGTGCCAGCAGCCAAGACAGAACCACAGATACGCAGTATTTT. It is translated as CASSQDRTTDTQYF.

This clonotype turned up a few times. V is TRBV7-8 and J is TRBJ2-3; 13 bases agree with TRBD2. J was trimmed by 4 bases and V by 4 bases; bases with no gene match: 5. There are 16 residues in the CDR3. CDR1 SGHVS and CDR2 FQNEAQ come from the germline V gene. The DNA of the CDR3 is TGTGCCAGCAGCTACAGACTAGCGGGGGGCCCAGATACGCAGTATTTT. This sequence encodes CASSYRLAGGPDTQYF.

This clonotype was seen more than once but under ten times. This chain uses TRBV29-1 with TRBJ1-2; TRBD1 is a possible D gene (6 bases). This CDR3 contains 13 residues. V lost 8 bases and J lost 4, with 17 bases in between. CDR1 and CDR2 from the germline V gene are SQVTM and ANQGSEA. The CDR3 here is CSNREVSSYGYTF. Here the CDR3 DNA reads TGCAGCAACAGGGAAGTTTCCAGCTATGGCTACACCTTC.